This T cell receptor (beta chain) is drawn from a study of blood T cell repertoires in COVID-19 (dated by TCRdb to the early 2020s). A note on the overall study: Samples covering the acute and convalescent phases of COVID-19 were provided by collaborators in the United States, Italy and Spain. The samples were drawn from the first 160 participants of the ongoing ImmuneRACE study and from some 1,300 subjects provided by 6 global collaborators. The dataset comprised deeply sampled blood TCRbeta repertoires from subjects exposed to, actively infected with, or recovered from COVID-19. A freely available public database, intended as a resource for researchers studying the immune response to SARS-CoV-2, is where the repertoires were released. A de-identified subject ID, COVID-19 status, age in years and sex were almost always included in the sample metadata. HLA class I and class II types, where available, came from metadata supplied by the sample provider rather than from assay-based typing. The prospective study material was composed of cDNA or gDNA derived from T cells, B-cell-depleted T cells, or PBMCs.

Beyond this particular receptor, the publication reports: Clinical and demographic metadata were provided uncurated, with the amount varying by source and participant.

Whole blood was collected in K2EDTA tubes by collaborating institutions according to the institutions' own protocols. For TCRbeta analysis, collaborators shipped samples as frozen whole blood, isolated PBMCs, or DNA extracted from either of those sample types. V is cut by 11 bases and J by 0 bases, and the space between the germline ends is 16 bases. The germline V gene sets CDR1 to ENHRY and CDR2 to SYGVKD. The CDR3 runs 14 amino acids, cysteine and phenylalanine included. Only CDR3 DNA remains: 42 bases, in frame from the first base. TCRbeta CDR3 regions were amplified from genomic DNA using the immunoSEQ Assay, a bias-controlled multiplex PCR. Per the authors' processing: Nucleated cell counts per sample were estimated from amplification of reference gene primers within the assay. To quantify the absolute abundance of each unique TCRbeta CDR3 rearrangement, sequence reads were collapsed and filtered. For each sample, productive Simpson clonality was calculated as the square root of Simpson's diversity index across productive rearrangements. Here the immuneACCESS table is served through TCRdb, limited to in-frame sequences with V and J called. Missing clones are a known gap in these copies; in checked studies unresolved V genes cover under half, and the rest lacks a known reason. Clone size and the V and J calls come from that table; the DNA yielded D and trimming. The sample yields about 44,000 clones; approximately 88% were counted once. The ten biggest clones cover approximately 1.4% of the sample.

About this clone itself: What this receptor recognizes is not known. No clone much larger than this one lies a single base away; base qualities are absent.

The clonotype originates from a woman aged 40-49 years with acute or convalescent COVID-19. Sequencing was performed on peripheral blood. The chain couples TRBV10-3 to TRBJ1-2; no D gene call is confident. The CDR3 protein: CAVYRGVSNYGYTF. The sequence in DNA is TGTGCCGTATACCGCGGGGTATCTAACTATGGCTACACCTTC.